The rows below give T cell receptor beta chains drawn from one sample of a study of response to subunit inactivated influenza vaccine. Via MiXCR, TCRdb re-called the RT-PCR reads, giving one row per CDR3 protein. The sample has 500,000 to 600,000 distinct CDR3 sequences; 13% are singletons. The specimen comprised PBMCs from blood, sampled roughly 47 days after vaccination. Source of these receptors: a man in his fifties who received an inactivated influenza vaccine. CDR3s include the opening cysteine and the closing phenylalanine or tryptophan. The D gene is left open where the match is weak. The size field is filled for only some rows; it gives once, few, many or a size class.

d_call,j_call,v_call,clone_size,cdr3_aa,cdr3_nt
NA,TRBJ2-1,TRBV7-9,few,CASSFPDRIYGQFF,TGTGCCAGCAGCTTTCCGGACAGAATATACGGGCAGTTCTTC
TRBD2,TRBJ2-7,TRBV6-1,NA,CASSGLAGVYEQYF,TGTGCCAGCAGTGGACTAGCGGGAGTCTACGAGCAGTACTTC
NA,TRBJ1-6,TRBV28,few,CASSPRRVAYNSPLHF,TGTGCCAGCAGTCCCAGGCGGGTCGCCTATAATTCACCCCTCCACTTT
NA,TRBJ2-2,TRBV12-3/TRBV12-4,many,CASRGLGRGELFF,TGTGCCAGCAGGGGGTTGGGTCGAGGGGAGCTGTTTTTT
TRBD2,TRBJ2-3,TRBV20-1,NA,CSAGGTSGTRFTDTQYF,TGCAGTGCTGGAGGGACTAGCGGAACCCGATTCACAGATACGCAGTATTTT
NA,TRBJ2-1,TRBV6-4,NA,CASSDNQFDVNEQFF,TGTGCCAGCAGTGACAATCAGTTCGATGTTAATGAGCAGTTCTTC
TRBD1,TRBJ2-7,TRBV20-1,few,CSAGTGTGYEQYF,TGCAGTGCCGGTACCGGGACAGGCTACGAGCAGTACTTC
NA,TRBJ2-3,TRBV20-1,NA,CSARPAGFTDTQYF,TGCAGTGCTAGGCCGGCAGGATTTACAGATACGCAGTATTTT
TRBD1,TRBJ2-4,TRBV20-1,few,CSATGGDLSFEYF,TGCAGTGCTACAGGGGGCGATTTAAGTTTTGAGTACTTC
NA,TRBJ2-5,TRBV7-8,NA,CASSSSSVGAQYF,TGTGCCAGCAGCTCCAGTAGCGTCGGCGCCCAGTACTTC
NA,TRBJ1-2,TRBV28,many,CASSFLGYGYTF,TGTGCCAGCAGTTTCTTAGGTTATGGCTACACCTTC
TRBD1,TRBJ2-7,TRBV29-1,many,CSVGTGGVYEQYF,TGCAGCGTTGGAACAGGGGGAGTCTACGAGCAGTACTTC
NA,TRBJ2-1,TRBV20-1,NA,CSARNPVLNEQFF,TGCAGTGCTAGGAACCCTGTGTTAAATGAGCAGTTCTTC
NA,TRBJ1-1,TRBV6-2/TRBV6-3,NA,CASSHYGLLNTEAFF,TGTGCCAGCAGTCACTACGGATTATTAAACACTGAAGCTTTCTTT
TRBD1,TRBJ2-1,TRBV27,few,CASSKDRGLGEQFF,TGTGCCAGCAGTAAGGACAGGGGGCTAGGGGAGCAGTTCTTC
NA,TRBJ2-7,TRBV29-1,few,CSVVPVDAYEQYF,TGCAGCGTTGTCCCCGTCGACGCTTACGAGCAGTACTTC
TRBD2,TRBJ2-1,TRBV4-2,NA,CASSPFGSGSYNEQFF,TGTGCCAGCAGCCCCTTCGGCAGCGGGAGTTACAATGAGCAGTTCTTC
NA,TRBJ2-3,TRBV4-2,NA,CASSQSVRATDTQYF,TGTGCCAGCAGCCAATCTGTCAGGGCCACAGATACGCAGTATTTT
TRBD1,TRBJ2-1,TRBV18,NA,CASSSPGQGAWEQFF,TGTGCCAGCTCATCCCCGGGACAGGGGGCGTGGGAGCAGTTCTTC
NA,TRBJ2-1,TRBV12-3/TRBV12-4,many,CASRSRPRGSSYNEQFF,TGTGCCAGCAGATCAAGGCCCAGGGGCAGCTCCTACAATGAGCAGTTCTTC
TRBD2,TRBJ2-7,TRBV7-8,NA,CASSLAGGPLVEQYF,TGTGCCAGCAGCTTAGCGGGAGGGCCCCTGGTGGAGCAGTACTTC
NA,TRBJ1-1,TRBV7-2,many,CASSLMIPNTEAFF,TGTGCCAGCAGCTTAATGATACCGAACACTGAAGCTTTCTTT
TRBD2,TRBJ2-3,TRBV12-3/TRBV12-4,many,CASSPREGLSTDTQYF,TGTGCCAGCAGTCCTAGGGAGGGGTTAAGCACAGATACGCAGTATTTT
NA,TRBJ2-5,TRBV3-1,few,CASSQLGGLQETQYF,TGTGCCAGCAGCCAACTGGGTGGGCTCCAAGAGACCCAGTACTTC
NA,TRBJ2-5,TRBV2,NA,CASSTNRVETQYF,TGTGCCAGCAGTACCAACAGGGTAGAGACCCAGTACTTC
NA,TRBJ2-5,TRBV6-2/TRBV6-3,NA,CASTQWTGRETQYF,TGTGCCAGCACTCAATGGACGGGTCGGGAGACCCAGTACTTC
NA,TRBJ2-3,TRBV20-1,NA,CSALVYSRTGSTQYF,TGCAGTGCTCTCGTGTACAGCCGGACTGGAAGTACGCAGTATTTT
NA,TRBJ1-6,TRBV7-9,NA,CASSTGAGQYSPLHF,TGTGCCAGCAGCACTGGGGCAGGGCAGTATTCACCCCTCCACTTT
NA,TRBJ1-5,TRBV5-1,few,CASSLDGMSNQPQHF,TGCGCCAGCAGCTTGGACGGGATGAGCAATCAGCCCCAGCATTTT
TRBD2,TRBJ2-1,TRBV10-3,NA,CAIRLAGGGNEQFF,TGTGCCATCAGGCTAGCGGGAGGCGGCAATGAGCAGTTCTTC
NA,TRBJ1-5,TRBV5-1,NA,CAQGGLLSNQPQHF,TGCGCCCAGGGCGGCCTCTTGAGCAATCAGCCCCAGCATTTT
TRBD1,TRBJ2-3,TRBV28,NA,CASSLYRTGQNTDTQYF,TGTGCCAGCAGTTTATATCGGACAGGTCAAAACACAGATACGCAGTATTTT
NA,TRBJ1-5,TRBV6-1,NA,CASRGFYRSNQPQHF,TGTGCCAGCAGGGGATTCTACAGGAGTAATCAGCCCCAGCATTTT
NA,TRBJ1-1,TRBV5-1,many,CASSRDGLNTEAFF,TGCGCCAGCAGCCGGGACGGCTTGAACACTGAAGCTTTCTTT
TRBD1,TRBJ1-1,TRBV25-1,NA,CASSDTGAGNTEAFF,TGTGCCAGCAGTGATACAGGGGCAGGGAACACTGAAGCTTTCTTT
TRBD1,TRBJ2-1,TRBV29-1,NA,CSVGPIFAGQGEGNEQFF,TGCAGCGTTGGCCCTATATTTGCGGGACAGGGTGAGGGCAATGAGCAGTTCTTC
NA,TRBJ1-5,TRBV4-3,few,CASSQDRSGQPQHF,TGCGCCAGCAGCCAAGACAGGTCTGGTCAGCCCCAGCATTTT
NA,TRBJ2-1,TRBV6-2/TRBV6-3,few,CASSSGPRNEQFF,TGTGCCAGCAGTTCAGGGCCAAGGAATGAGCAGTTCTTC
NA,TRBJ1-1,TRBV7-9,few,CASSSRAGNTEAFF,TGTGCCAGCAGTTCCCGGGCCGGCAACACTGAAGCTTTCTTT
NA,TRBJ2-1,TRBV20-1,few,CSAGQPAYNEQFF,TGCAGTGCTGGACAGCCCGCCTACAATGAGCAGTTCTTC
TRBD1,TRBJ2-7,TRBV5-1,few,CASSLRGGPYEQYF,TGCGCCAGCAGCTTGAGAGGGGGCCCCTACGAGCAGTACTTC
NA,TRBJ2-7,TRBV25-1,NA,CASSAGRTYEQYF,TGTGCCAGCAGTGCTGGTAGAACCTACGAGCAGTACTTC
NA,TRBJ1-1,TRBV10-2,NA,CASRGTLGTEAFF,TGCGCCAGCAGGGGCACCCTCGGGACTGAAGCTTTCTTT
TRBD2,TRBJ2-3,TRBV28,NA,CASTLSGGRGKDTQYF,TGTGCCAGCACTCTGTCGGGAGGGCGGGGGAAAGATACGCAGTATTTT
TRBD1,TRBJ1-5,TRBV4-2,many,CASSQDLVDRGLSQHF,TGTGCCAGCAGCCAAGACTTAGTTGACAGGGGTCTGTCCCAGCATTTT
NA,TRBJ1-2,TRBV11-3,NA,CASSFGSGGPHF,TGTGCCAGCAGCTTCGGTTCTGGGGGGCCACACTTC
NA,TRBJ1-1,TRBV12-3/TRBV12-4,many,CASSGGGDFYTEAFF,TGTGCCAGCAGTGGGGGGGGGGATTTCTACACTGAAGCTTTCTTT
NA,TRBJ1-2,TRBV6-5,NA,CASSYGGIYGYTF,TGTGCCAGCAGTTACGGGGGCATCTATGGCTACACCTTC